Presented here are 13 T cell receptor beta chains from one specimen sequenced in a study of blood T cell repertoires in COVID-19. The table came from immunoSEQ multiplex PCR; TCRdb's copy has only in-frame clones and leaves some out. The sample has hundreds of thousands of clones; approximately 84% are singletons. Sequencing input: PBMCs or T cells enriched from blood (not recorded which). These receptors were collected from a woman under 40 who had recovered from COVID-19.

The chain employs TRBV6-5 and TRBJ2-7; 7 bases agree with TRBD1. Germline trimming cut 6 bases from V and 7 bases from J; bases unmatched to any gene: 12. The CDR3 runs to 14 residues. In germline, CDR1 is MNHEY, CDR2 SVGAGI. The CDR3 reads CASSSGTVPGEQYF. DNA of the CDR3: TGTGCCAGCAGCTCCGGGACAGTACCGGGGGAGCAGTACTTC.

The V and J genes are TRBV3-1 (or the pseudogene TRBV3-2) and TRBJ1-2; tentative D call: TRBD1 (5 bases). Germline CDR1 and CDR2: LGHDT and YNNKEL (reference sequence). V gave up 0 bases and J gave up 7 bases, with 9 bases separating them. The CDR3 covers 13 residues. The CDR3 region is CASSQEGLGGYTF. CDR3 bases: TGTGCCAGCAGCCAAGAGGGACTAGGTGGCTACACCTTC.

The chain carries TRBV4-2 and TRBJ1-6; 7 nucleotides agree with TRBD1. Germline CDR1 LGHNA, CDR2 YNFKEQ. The CDR3 spans 17 residues. Germline trimming cut 3 bases from V and 8 bases from J; bases unmatched to any gene: 13. Written as DNA, the CDR3 is TGTGCCAGCAGCCACAACAACCGGGACAGTGACCATTCACCCCTCCACTTT. Protein: CASSHNNRDSDHSPLHF.

V is TRBV15 and J is TRBJ1-5; a weak D match, TRBD1 (6 bases). The germline V and J ends were trimmed by 4 bases and 4 bases, with 11 bases remaining between them. This CDR3 is 14 amino acids long. Germline loops: CDR1 LNHNV, CDR2 YYDKDF (reference sequence). This CDR3 reads CATSINRVNQPQHF. The CDR3 nucleotides are TGTGCCACCAGCATCAACAGGGTAAATCAGCCCCAGCATTTT.

With respect to this clone: The junction departs from the called germline gene at one end, perhaps through a read error. V is TRBV6-5 and J is TRBJ1-1, with D possibly TRBD1 on 5 matching bases. This CDR3 has 14 amino acids. Germline V gene sequence: CDR1 MNHEY, CDR2 SVGAGI. CDR3 sequence: CASSYDSSNTEAFF. The CDR3 DNA is TGTGCCAGCAGTTACGACAGCTCGAACACTGAAGCCTTCTTT.

The V call is TRBV2, the J call TRBJ1-6, with unresolved D. The ends were cut back, 11 bases at V and 3 bases at J, with 11 bases in the middle. Germline V CDR1 and CDR2: SNHLY, FYNNEI. This CDR3 has 13 residues. This CDR3 is CAASAGYNSPLHF. The CDR3 DNA reads TGTGCCGCATCAGCGGGCTATAATTCACCCCTCCACTTT. Drawing the rest from reference TRBV2 and TRBJ1-6, the complete variable domain is EPEVTQTPSHQVTQMGQEVILRCVPISNHLYFYWYRQILGQKVEFLVSFYNNEISEKSEIFDDQFSVERPDGSNFTLKIRSTKLEDSAMYFCAASAGYNSPLHFGNGTRLTVT.

The chain is built from TRBV7-6 and TRBJ1-6; D is uncertain. There are 17 residues in the CDR3. Germline lookup yields CDR1 SGHVS and CDR2 FNYEAQ. Trimming stripped 1 base from V and 3 bases from J, with 13 bases between. The CDR3: CASSLDGGINYNSPLHF. CDR3 nucleotide sequence: TGTGCCAGCAGCTTAGATGGCGGGATCAACTATAATTCACCCCTCCACTTT.

The table lists this clone with many counts. CDR3 DNA sequence: TGTGCCAGCAGCCAAACCTCCGGGGGAGCCCAGCATTTT. Its translation is CASSQTSGGAQHF. This chain uses TRBV12-3 or TRBV12-4 with TRBJ1-5, with a possible D match to TRBD1 (5 bases). This CDR3 has 13 residues. The V end was cut by 6 bases, the J end by 11 bases, with 17 bases between.

The chain carries TRBV9 and TRBJ1-4; 10 positions match TRBD1. CDR1 SGDLS and CDR2 YYNGEE come from the germline V gene. With V trimmed by 4 bases and J by 3 bases, 9 bases remained unmatched. The CDR3 consists of 17 residues. The CDR3 here is CASSPRTGGLPNEKLFF. As DNA, the CDR3 is TGTGCCAGCAGCCCAAGGACAGGGGGTCTCCCTAATGAAAAACTGTTTTTT.

This clone has only a few counts. The J gene is TRBJ1-6, the V gene TRBV28; perhaps TRBD1 as D (5 bases). V was cut by 4 bases and J by 7 bases, with 5 bases left in between. The CDR3 runs to 12 residues. Germline CDR1 is MDHEN and CDR2 is SYDVKM. The CDR3 here is CASSYRNSPLHF. The CDR3 coding sequence is TGTGCCAGCAGTTACAGGAATTCACCCCTCCACTTT.

The chain recombines TRBV4-1 with TRBJ1-3; D possibly corresponds to TRBD1 (5 bases). Deletions cut 0 bases from V and 3 bases from J, with 18 bases between. The CDR3 covers 18 residues. Germline V gene data show CDR1 as MGHRA and CDR2 as YSYEKL. CDR3 sequence reads: CASSQDALVGGRGNTIYF. CDR3 in DNA: TGCGCCAGCAGCCAAGATGCCTTGGTGGGGGGACGTGGAAACACCATATATTTT.

This clone has only one observation. The chain is built from TRBV2 and TRBJ1-5; D is uncertain. The CDR3 runs to 14 residues. V gave up 3 bases and J gave up 2 bases, with 8 bases separating them. The germline CDR1 and CDR2 sequences are SNHLY and FYNNEI. DNA of the CDR3: TGTGCCAGCAGTGACTCGGTGGGCAATCAGCCCCAGCATTTT. Protein: CASSDSVGNQPQHF.

The gene calls are TRBV5-5 and TRBJ2-7, with no clear D. The V end lost 4 bases, the J end lost 2 bases, and 7 bases lay between the germline ends. Germline lookup yields CDR1 SGHKS and CDR2 YYEKEE (reference sequence). The CDR3 length is 12 residues. The CDR3 spells CASSPLPYEQYF. The CDR3 region has the DNA TGTGCCAGCAGCCCACTGCCCTACGAGCAGTACTTC.